This TCR beta chain was recorded in a study of identifying expanded T cells in peripheral blood. Here immunoSEQ multiplex PCR was the method, and the copy in TCRdb shows in-frame clones only, minus some. There are 75,000 to 100,000 clones in the sample; 75% to 90% occur only once, and approximately 2.8% lies in the top ten. This CDR3 region has 15 residues. Trimming removed 4 bases from V and 7 bases from J; junction bases left unmatched: 11. Germline loops: CDR1 SGHRS, CDR2 YFSETQ. This chain links TRBV5-1 with TRBJ2-1; 7 bases line up with TRBD1. Sequencing was carried out using blood. This clonotype was sampled from a person aged 18-70 years in good health. The CDR3 sequence: CASSVTGYGSNEQFF. The CDR3 bases are TGCGCCAGCAGCGTGACAGGGTACGGTTCAAATGAGCAGTTCTTC.